This entry features one TCR beta chain sequence. This entry comes from a study of blood T cell repertoires in COVID-19. Germline-derived CDR1 and CDR2 are GTSNPN and SVGIG (reference sequence). The length of the CDR3 is 14 residues. V was pared by 3 bases and J by 7 bases, with 8 bases of the junction left unmatched. Produced via immunoSEQ multiplex PCR; TCRdb's table is partial and in-frame only. The repertoire holds over 200,000 clones, with 83% as singletons. The TCR was taken from a woman aged 40 to 50 with active or convalescent COVID-19. Sequencing was carried out using peripheral blood. The V gene is TRBV30, the J gene TRBJ1-5; 8 nucleotides match TRBD1. The CDR3, as DNA: TGTGCCTGGAGCCCTGACAGGGGTGGACAGCCCCAGCATTTT. Translated: CAWSPDRGGQPQHF.